These T cell receptor beta chains were read from a single sample in a study of shared clonotypes between healthy human individuals. The protocol was immunoSEQ multiplex PCR, while the TCRdb copy is restricted to in-frame clones and leaves out a portion. The profile shows more than 1,200,000 clones, 97% to 99% of them singletons. Sequences were obtained from naive CD4+ T cells sorted from blood. The receptors come from a man under 40 in good health. Each CDR3 is given with its conserved first and last residue.

V | CDR3
TRBV9 | CASSVAGGSYNEQFF
TRBV18 | CASSKTREDNEQFF
TRBV18 | CASSPGYPYEQYF
TRBV5-1 | CASREGRWHTDTQYF
TRBV7-9 | CAWNLRETQYF
TRBV18 | CASSHTDGYEQYF
TRBV7-3 | CASSLFGDKGSYGYTF
TRBV11-2 | CATSLRTSYNEQFF
TRBV5-1 | CASTPWGGVGIGADTQYF
TRBV7-9 | CASRGHEQYF
TRBV5-1 | CASSLGTGDSYEQYF
TRBV7-2 | CASSLGGLYGYTF
TRBV5-4 | CASSVSGTPYEQYF
TRBV28 | CASTVNTEAFF
TRBV28 | CASSFRQSSYNEQFF